This TCR beta chain was found in a study of blood T cell repertoires in COVID-19. In the study overall: Samples of COVID-19 (acute and convalescent) were obtained from the United States, Italy and Spain. T cells, B-cell-depleted T cells, or PBMCs supplied cDNA or gDNA.

V shed 7 bases and J 6 bases; nucleotides not matched to a gene: 6. CDR3 length: 13 amino acids. The germline CDR1 and CDR2 sequences are SNHLY and FYNNEI. The authors' processing: Reference gene primers were amplified, and this amplification served to estimate nucleated cell counts. Sequencing was performed with immunoSEQ multiplex PCR; in TCRdb, only in-frame clones are kept and a portion is missing. For V, J and clone size, that table is used; D and trimming come from the DNA. The profile covers 40,000 to 55,000 clones, with around 89% appearing a single time and 2.2% taken by the ten largest. Sequencing was carried out using peripheral blood. The chain is built from TRBV2 and TRBJ2-7; 10 nucleotides align to TRBD1. This receptor was taken from a human donor in a cohort sampled during active COVID-19. CDR3 sequence (DNA): TGTGCCAGCACCCGGGACAGGGGTGGCGAGCAGTACTTC. Amino acid sequence: CASTRDRGGEQYF.